The T cell receptor beta chain under discussion was sequenced for a study of human T cells and chemical hapten exposure. The time point: patch test 3, about 24 weeks after DPC sensitization. The sample's treatment: therapeutic diphenylcyclopropenone sensitization with weekly scalp DPC. Prior to each patch test being applied, blood was drawn. General study points: Counts of TCRs above 1 in 1000 frequency stayed unchanged with DPC sensitization.

The table lists this clonotype with many counts. Antigen: not known. It was the library that attached unique molecular identifiers to individual cDNA molecules. MiXCR, run by TCRdb on the RACE reads, gives a single entry per CDR3 protein. The sample consists of approximately 71,000 distinct CDR3 sequences, 8.5% to 14% of them appearing once. CDR3 length: 15 amino acids. V gave up 4 bases and J gave up 3 bases, with 14 bases separating them. From germline, CDR1 is SGHRS and CDR2 YFSETQ. The clonotype originates from a woman aged 45-59 years with alopecia areata. Some clones in this sample may be carry-over from other donors' samples. The chain is built from TRBV5-1 and TRBJ1-3; TRBD1 might be the D (5 bases). The starting material was whole blood, obtained in connection with sensitization to the hapten diphenylcyclopropenone (DPC). The CDR3 DNA follows: TGCGCCAGCAGCCCACAGACAGATATTGGAAACACCATATATTTT. Encoded protein: CASSPQTDIGNTIYF.